The 3 T cell receptor beta chains below all came from one sample that was sequenced in a study of T cell responses to AZD1222 COVID-19 vaccine. Generated by immunoSEQ multiplex PCR, the TCRdb table keeps only in-frame clones and is missing some. This table has fewer than 110,000 clones, nearly 90% appearing once. The material was peripheral blood, obtained 28 days after the second AZD1222 dose. These receptors were taken from an adult who received the AZD1222 COVID-19 vaccine.

The V call is TRBV19, the J call TRBJ2-1, with D maybe TRBD1 (5 bases). The germline gives CDR1 LNHDA, CDR2 SQIVND (reference sequence). The ends were cut back, 2 bases at V and 0 bases at J, with 14 bases in the middle. The CDR3 contains 17 residues. Here the CDR3 DNA reads TGTGCCAGTAGTATATTCCGCGGAAGGGGCTCCTACAATGAGCAGTTCTTC. It specifies CASSIFRGRGSYNEQFF.

The chain is built from TRBV2 and TRBJ1-4, with TRBD1 matching 9 bases. The germline CDR1 and CDR2 sequences are SNHLY and FYNNEI. The CDR3 has 14 residues. Trimming cost V 4 bases and J 10 bases; bases outside gene matches: 7. The CDR3, as DNA: TGTGCCAGCAGTGTACAGGGGGCGCCGGGAAAACTGTTTTTT. Translated, it gives CASSVQGAPGKLFF.

V usage is TRBV5-6 and J usage is TRBJ1-6, with 7 bases identical to TRBD1. CDR1 is SGHDT, CDR2 YYEEEE, per germline. J lost 17 bases, V lost 2 bases, and 10 bases had no gene match. This CDR3 region has 13 residues. The CDR3 spells CASSLVDRAVFHF. Written as DNA, the CDR3 is TGTGCCAGCAGCTTAGTAGACAGGGCCGTTTTCCACTTT.